Below, 30 T cell receptor beta chains from the same sample are listed, as sequenced in a study of control samples from healthy donors and cancer patients. TCRdb's copy holds only in-frame clones and misses some; the assay was immunoSEQ multiplex PCR. The data hold just under 100,000 clones, with more than 85% observed a single time. Sequences were obtained from blood. These receptors originate from a man between 18 and 29 years old in good health.

V gene TRBV3-1 (or the pseudogene TRBV3-2) combines with J gene TRBJ2-1, with unresolved D. The CDR3 has 17 residues. Germline values: CDR1 LGHDT, CDR2 YNNKEL (reference sequence). Trimming stripped 4 bases from V and 3 bases from J, with 19 bases between. The CDR3 DNA reads TGTGCCAGCAGCCGTCAAGATGGGAAGGTTTACTACAATGAGCAGTTCTTC. Protein sequence: CASSRQDGKVYYNEQFF.

The CDR3 here is CASSQEGTEILSGANVLTF. The CDR3, as DNA: TGCGCCAGCAGCCAAGAAGGGACCGAAATACTCTCTGGGGCCAACGTCCTGACTTTC. The rearrangement joins TRBV4-1 to TRBJ2-6; possibly TRBD1 or TRBD2 for D (5 bases each). The V end lost 0 bases, the J end lost 0 bases, and 15 bases lay between the germline ends. The germline gives CDR1 MGHRA, CDR2 YSYEKL. This CDR3 has 19 residues.

V and J are TRBV27 and TRBJ1-6; TRBD1 is a possible D gene (5 bases). Trimming took off 3 bases at V and 8 bases at J, with 14 bases between the two ends. The CDR3 length is 15 residues. The germline CDR1 and CDR2 sequences are MNHEY and SMNVEV (reference sequence). CDR3 residues: CASSLRGVGHSPLHF. The CDR3 bases are TGTGCCAGCAGTTTGAGAGGGGTTGGGCATTCACCCCTCCACTTT.

The chain links TRBV5-1 to TRBJ2-7, with D unresolved. The CDR3 is made up of 11 amino acids. Germline V lookup: CDR1 SGHRS, CDR2 YFSETQ. The germline V and J ends were trimmed by 4 bases and 4 bases, with 6 bases remaining between them. The CDR3: CASSSLYEQYF. The CDR3 DNA follows: TGCGCCAGCAGCAGTCTTTACGAGCAGTACTTC.

In this sample, this clone turned up once. The chain recombines TRBV19 with TRBJ1-1; D is uncertain. Germline CDR1 is LNHDA and CDR2 is SQIVND (reference sequence). V lost 7 bases and J lost 0, with 9 bases in between. The CDR3 has 13 amino acids. In DNA, the CDR3 is TGTGCCAGTATAGACGGGCTGAACACTGAAGCTTTCTTT. Translating gives CASIDGLNTEAFF.

A single count supports this clone. The gene calls are TRBV18 and TRBJ1-4; D perhaps matches TRBD1 (5 bases). Per germline, CDR1 KGHSH and CDR2 LQKENI. The V and J ends lost 4 bases and 3 bases respectively, with 12 bases between them. This CDR3 is built from 15 residues. Here the CDR3 DNA reads TGTGCCAGCTCACTAGAAGGGGTGGCTAATGAAAAACTGTTTTTT. Translating gives CASSLEGVANEKLFF.

This chain connects TRBV27 to TRBJ1-1; D perhaps matches TRBD1 (6 bases). Trimming cost V 6 bases and J 11 bases, with 16 bases left between them. Germline-derived CDR1 and CDR2 are MNHEY and SMNVEV (reference sequence). The CDR3 sequence is 12 residues long. CDR3 sequence reads: CASSRGSTPAFF. The CDR3 DNA sequence: TGTGCCAGCAGCAGGGGCTCAACGCCGGCTTTCTTT.

V usage is TRBV24-1 and J usage is TRBJ2-2; D is undetermined. CDR1 and CDR2 (germline): KGHDR, SFDVKD. V gave up 3 bases and J gave up 1 base, with 2 bases separating them. This CDR3 has 13 amino acids. The CDR3 spells CATSDENTGELFF. CDR3 in DNA: TGTGCCACCAGTGATGAGAACACCGGGGAGCTGTTTTTT.

CDR3 in DNA: TGTGCCAGCAGCTTACGGAGCGGGGAAGAGACCCAGTACTTC. Residues: CASSLRSGEETQYF. The V call is TRBV11-2, the J call TRBJ2-5; 7 bases are shared with TRBD2. Germline CDR1 is SGHAT and CDR2 is FQNNGV. CDR3 length: 14 amino acids. V gave up 2 bases and J gave up 3 bases; unmatched junction bases: 3.

The gene calls are TRBV3-1 (or the pseudogene TRBV3-2) and TRBJ2-3, with TRBD2 as a possible D gene (6 bases). CDR3 length: 18 residues. The germline V gene encodes CDR1 LGHDT and CDR2 YNNKEL (reference sequence). The V and J ends lost 4 bases and 2 bases respectively, with 22 bases between them. CDR3 sequence: CASSPSGPAARATDTQYF. As DNA, the CDR3 is TGTGCCAGCAGCCCCAGCGGGCCCGCGGCTCGGGCCACAGATACGCAGTATTTT.

V and J are TRBV6-2 or TRBV6-3 and TRBJ1-4; possibly TRBD1 for D (5 bases). The CDR3 length is 14 residues. Trimming cost V 2 bases and J 8 bases, with 12 bases left between them. Germline V gives CDR1 MNHEY, CDR2 SVGEGT. For the CDR3, the DNA is TGTGCCAGCAGTTACGCGGGGGTGAAGGAAAAACTGTTTTTT. It codes for CASSYAGVKEKLFF.

V is TRBV7-2 and J is TRBJ2-3; D remains unclear. The length of the CDR3 is 15 residues. Germline CDR1 SGHTA, CDR2 FQGNSA. The V and J ends lost 1 base and 2 bases respectively, with 10 bases between them. The CDR3 is CASSLGAVITDTQYF. CDR3 sequence (DNA): TGTGCCAGCAGCTTAGGCGCAGTAATCACAGATACGCAGTATTTT.

The chain joins TRBV9 to TRBJ2-7, with 7 bases fitting TRBD2. The CDR3 runs to 13 residues. V lost 3 bases, J lost 4 bases, and 4 bases stayed unmatched. CDR1 SGDLS and CDR2 YYNGEE come from the germline V gene. The CDR3 protein is CASSGASGYEQYF. In nucleotides, the CDR3 is TGTGCCAGCAGCGGGGCTAGCGGTTACGAGCAGTACTTC.

This clone was detected once. This sequence joins TRBV30 and TRBJ2-3; 14 bases agree with TRBD2. Unmatched junction bases numbered 7, after V lost 2 bases and J lost 6 bases. The CDR3 consists of 16 residues. Germline V gene data show CDR1 as GTSNPN and CDR2 as SVGIG (reference sequence). As DNA, the CDR3 is TGTGCCTGGAGTACCGGGACTAGCGGGAGTCATGATACGCAGTATTTT. Translation: CAWSTGTSGSHDTQYF.

Only a few counts were recorded for this clone. This chain links TRBV7-6 with TRBJ2-1; 14 bases are a match to TRBD2. Trimming at V came to 1 base and at J to 9 bases, leaving 8 bases not matched to a gene. The germline gives CDR1 SGHVS, CDR2 FNYEAQ. The CDR3 is made up of 17 amino acids. For the CDR3, the DNA is TGTGCCAGCAGCTTAGTGGGCGGGACTAGCGGGAGTATTGAGCAGTTCTTC. It translates to CASSLVGGTSGSIEQFF. The full variable domain, in which reference TRBV7-6 and TRBJ2-1 provide the parts outside the CDR3, is GAGVSQSPRYKVTKRGQDVALRCDPISGHVSLYWYRQALGQGPEFLTYFNYEAQQDKSGLPNDRFSAERPEGSISTLTIQRTEQRDSAMYRCASSLVGGTSGSIEQFFGPGTRLTVL.

The sample holds one count of this clone. J is TRBJ1-2 and V is TRBV4-1; D remains ambiguous. Per germline, CDR1 MGHRA and CDR2 YSYEKL. Between the trimmed V and J ends, which lost 0 bases and 4 bases, there was a span of 15 bases. The CDR3 contains 16 residues. This CDR3 is CASSQDDGFLSYGYTF. The CDR3 DNA reads TGCGCCAGCAGCCAAGATGACGGCTTCCTTTCCTATGGCTACACCTTC.

The chain carries TRBV6-2 or TRBV6-3 and TRBJ2-2, with a tentative D call TRBD2 (6 bases). V was clipped by 2 bases and J by 5 bases, with 21 bases between them. Germline CDR1 is MNHEY and CDR2 is SVGEGT. CDR3 length equals 18 residues. CDR3 sequence reads: CASSYNFPTRGDTGELFF. The CDR3 DNA sequence: TGTGCCAGCAGTTACAATTTCCCGACCCGCGGGGATACCGGGGAGCTGTTTTTT.

This sequence joins TRBV7-2 and TRBJ1-6, with unresolved D. Looked up from germline, CDR1 is SGHTA and CDR2 is FQGNSA. There are 12 residues in the CDR3. V dropped 3 bases and J dropped 7 bases, with 4 bases sitting between them. The CDR3 sequence is CASSFRNSPLHF. The CDR3, as DNA: TGTGCCAGCAGCTTCAGGAATTCACCCCTCCACTTT.

V is TRBV7-3 and J is TRBJ2-2; TRBD1 agrees at 8 bases. V lost 5 bases to trimming and J lost 3 bases; unmatched junction nucleotides: 5. Germline V CDR1 and CDR2: SGHTA, FQGTGA. The length of the CDR3 is 15 residues. The CDR3 reads CASSPGQGDTGELFF. The CDR3, as DNA: TGTGCCAGCAGCCCCGGACAGGGAGACACCGGGGAGCTGTTTTTT.

The chain is built from TRBV6-1 and TRBJ1-2, with D unresolved. The germline gives CDR1 MNHNS, CDR2 SASEGT. V lost 0 bases and J 4 bases, leaving 12 bases between the germline ends. The CDR3 length is 15 residues. The CDR3 is CASSEAFALIYGYTF. Here the CDR3 DNA reads TGTGCCAGCAGTGAAGCGTTCGCCCTCATCTATGGCTACACCTTC.

The rearrangement uses TRBV2 and TRBJ2-2; 9 positions match TRBD2. This CDR3 contains 16 residues. V was clipped by 6 bases and J by 4 bases; unmatched bases: 9. The germline gives CDR1 SNHLY, CDR2 FYNNEI. The CDR3 DNA reads as TGTGCCAGCAGCGCCGACAGCGGGAGGAGCACCGGGGAGCTGTTTTTT. Its translation: CASSADSGRSTGELFF.

V gene TRBV25-1 combines with J gene TRBJ1-2; perhaps TRBD1 as D (5 bases). The germline gives CDR1 MGHDK, CDR2 SYGVNS. Trimming removed 7 bases at V and 0 bases at J, with 12 bases between. The CDR3 extends over 14 amino acids. This CDR3 reads CASIGAGPNYGYTF. The CDR3 DNA follows: TGTGCCAGCATCGGGGCAGGACCTAACTATGGCTACACCTTC.

The chain is built from TRBV9 and TRBJ1-5, with D maybe TRBD1 (5 bases). Trimming removed 2 bases at V and 0 bases at J, with 9 bases between. Germline values: CDR1 SGDLS, CDR2 YYNGEE. The CDR3 loop spans 15 amino acids. CDR3 protein: CASSVSGASNQPQHF. The CDR3 coding sequence is TGTGCCAGCAGCGTGTCCGGGGCTAGCAATCAGCCCCAGCATTTT.

This chain connects TRBV6-1 to TRBJ1-1; D is unclear. CDR3 length: 15 amino acids. CDR1 MNHNS and CDR2 SASEGT come from the germline V gene. Trimming cost V 0 bases and J 7 bases, with 15 bases left between them. The CDR3 bases are TGTGCCAGCAGTGAAGCCTCCTCAATTCGGGGTGAAGCTTTCTTT. It yields the protein CASSEASSIRGEAFF.

This chain joins TRBV4-3 and TRBJ2-7; D is ambiguous. CDR1 and CDR2 (germline): LGHNA, YSLEER. The CDR3 loop spans 11 amino acids. Trimming left V 5 bases short and J 5 bases short, with 7 bases between. Written as DNA, the CDR3 is TGCGCCAGCAGCAGTAGAGACGAGCAGTACTTC. Its translation: CASSSRDEQYF.

The J gene is TRBJ2-1, the V gene TRBV6-5, with D hard to call. The length of the CDR3 is 11 residues. Trimming pared 8 bases from V and 3 bases from J, leaving 5 bases between. From germline, CDR1 is MNHEY and CDR2 SVGAGI. CDR3 DNA sequence: TGTGCCAGCTGGATCTACAATGAGCAGTTCTTC. This gives the protein CASWIYNEQFF.

The chain uses TRBV3-1 (or the pseudogene TRBV3-2) and TRBJ2-2, with TRBD1 matching over 9 bases. Per germline, CDR1 LGHDT and CDR2 YNNKEL (reference sequence). The CDR3 covers 17 residues. With 1 base clipped from V and 4 bases from J, the junction kept 7 bases outside the gene matches. The CDR3 sequence: CASSQGGQGKGTGELFF. The DNA of the CDR3 is TGTGCCAGCAGCCAAGGGGGACAGGGCAAGGGCACCGGGGAGCTGTTTTTT.

The chain has TRBV7-8 and TRBJ1-5; D call uncertain. The CDR3 is 18 amino acids. V was clipped by 2 bases and J by 1 base, with 18 bases between them. Germline V gene lookup returns CDR1 SGHVS and CDR2 FQNEAQ. The CDR3: CASSLSRVVIGSNQPQHF. The CDR3 coding sequence is TGTGCCAGCAGCTTAAGTCGGGTGGTCATTGGGAGCAATCAGCCCCAGCATTTT.

The V gene is TRBV5-6, the J gene TRBJ1-5; D possibly corresponds to TRBD1 (6 bases). The CDR3 contains 16 residues. The germline V gene encodes CDR1 SGHDT and CDR2 YYEEEE. Trimming removed 0 bases at V and 1 base at J, with 11 bases between. CDR3 DNA sequence: TGTGCCAGCAGCTTGGTTCGGGGGGCAAGCAATCAGCCCCAGCATTTT. It is translated as CASSLVRGASNQPQHF. Full variable domain (outside the CDR3, taken from reference TRBV5-6 and TRBJ1-5): DAGVTQSPTHLIKTRGQQVTLRCSPKSGHDTVSWYQQALGQGPQFIFQYYEEEERQRGNFPDRFSGHQFPNYSSELNVNALLLGDSALYLCASSLVRGASNQPQHFGDGTRLSIL.

The gene calls are TRBV5-6 and TRBJ2-7; D gene uncertain. The length of the CDR3 is 13 residues. Germline CDR1 SGHDT, CDR2 YYEEEE. Trimming stripped 4 bases from V and 7 bases from J, with 15 bases between. This CDR3 is CASSPPDYEEQYF. In nucleotides, the CDR3 is TGTGCCAGCAGCCCCCCCGATTACGAGGAGCAGTACTTC.